Shown below are 16 T cell receptor beta chains from a single sample sequenced in a study of cytomegalovirus exposure and HLA in healthy donors. The PCR employed 60 Vbeta primers together with 13 Jbeta primers. Produced via immunoSEQ multiplex PCR; TCRdb's table is partial and in-frame only. The data show hundreds of thousands of clones, around 80% seen once. Sequencing was done on a sample of PBMCs. The receptors were gathered from a woman aged 55 to 70 in good health and CMV-seropositive.

J is TRBJ2-2 and V is TRBV7-6; D call uncertain. CDR3 size: 12 residues. Per germline, CDR1 SGHVS and CDR2 FNYEAQ. With 1 base removed from V and 7 bases from J, the gap between germline ends came to 4 bases. This CDR3 is CASSLVYGELFF. The CDR3 DNA follows: TGTGCCAGCAGCTTAGTCTACGGGGAGCTGTTTTTT.

The chain carries TRBV6-1 and TRBJ1-6; 7 bases map to TRBD1. V was clipped by 7 bases and J by 7 bases; unmatched bases: 4. Germline V gives CDR1 MNHNS, CDR2 SASEGT. The CDR3 sequence is 13 residues long. The CDR3 reads CASTWTGNSPLHF. The CDR3 region has the DNA TGTGCCAGCACTTGGACAGGCAATTCACCCCTCCACTTT.

The chain uses TRBV18 and TRBJ2-1, with 12 bases that match TRBD2. Losses at the gene ends were 3 bases for V and 4 bases for J; bases not matched to a gene: 10. Germline-derived CDR1 and CDR2 are KGHSH and LQKENI. This CDR3 has 18 residues. In DNA, the CDR3 is TGTGCCAGCTCACCGCGGACTAGCGGGGCCCGGGGATACAATGAGCAGTTCTTC. Translation: CASSPRTSGARGYNEQFF.

Written as DNA, the CDR3 is TGCAGCGTTGCTTCCTTGACAGCTATTAAGTATAAAGCTTTCTTT. Its protein is CSVASLTAIKYKAFF. The rearrangement links TRBV29-1 to TRBJ1-1; a weak D match, TRBD1 (5 bases). The CDR3 consists of 15 residues. The V and J ends lost 4 bases and 9 bases respectively, with 24 bases between them. CDR1 is SQVTM and CDR2 is ANQGSEA in the germline V gene.

The CDR3 nucleotides are TGTGCCTGGAGTGTCATGGGGCTAGAGACCCAGTACTTC. Translated: CAWSVMGLETQYF. The chain carries TRBV30 and TRBJ2-5; weak D call: TRBD1 (5 bases). Trimming stripped 0 bases from V and 4 bases from J, with 9 bases between. In germline, CDR1 is GTSNPN, CDR2 SVGIG (reference sequence). The CDR3 loop spans 13 amino acids. The whole variable domain, filled in from reference TRBV30 and TRBJ2-5, reads SQTIHQWPATLVQPVGSPLSLECTVEGTSNPNLYWYRQAAGRGLQLLFYSVGIGQISSEVPQNLSASRPQDRQFILSSKKLLLSDSGFYLCAWSVMGLETQYFGPGTRLLVL.

The J gene is TRBJ2-1, the V gene TRBV15, with 15 bases fitting TRBD2. CDR3 length equals 17 residues. Germline V gene lookup returns CDR1 LNHNV and CDR2 YYDKDF (reference sequence). V gave up 4 bases and J gave up 7 bases; unmatched junction bases: 8. This chain's CDR3 is CATSKGLAGGGGNEQFF. CDR3 DNA: TGTGCCACCAGCAAGGGACTAGCGGGGGGCGGGGGGAATGAGCAGTTCTTC.

The rearrangement uses TRBV2 and TRBJ1-3; no reliable D call. Germline CDR1 and CDR2: SNHLY and FYNNEI. V lost 7 bases, J lost 8 bases, and 12 bases lay in between. There are 12 residues in the CDR3. The CDR3 sequence is CASTGYGDTIYF. The DNA of the CDR3 is TGTGCCAGCACGGGGTACGGGGACACCATATATTTT. Variable domain in full (rest from reference TRBV2 and TRBJ1-3): EPEVTQTPSHQVTQMGQEVILRCVPISNHLYFYWYRQILGQKVEFLVSFYNNEISEKSEIFDDQFSVERPDGSNFTLKIRSTKLEDSAMYFCASTGYGDTIYFGEGSWLTVV.

This chain links TRBV7-9 with TRBJ1-5; D is unresolved. Germline lookup yields CDR1 SEHNR and CDR2 FQNEAQ (reference sequence). This CDR3 comprises 14 residues. The V end was cut by 8 bases, the J end by 0 bases, with 11 bases between. The CDR3 sequence: CASGGRGSNQPQHF. CDR3 in DNA: TGTGCCAGCGGAGGCCGGGGTAGCAATCAGCCCCAGCATTTT.

The V gene is TRBV7-9, the J gene TRBJ1-3; D is uncertain. The V end lost 5 bases, the J end lost 7 bases, and 12 bases lay between the germline ends. Per germline, CDR1 SEHNR and CDR2 FQNEAQ (reference sequence). There are 13 residues in the CDR3. The CDR3 protein is CASSPRSGNTIYF. CDR3 bases: TGTGCCAGCAGCCCCCGATCGGGGAACACCATATATTTT.

For the CDR3, the DNA is TGCGCCAGCAGCTTGGGGGACTCTGGCTCTGGGGCCAACGTCCTGACTTTC. It encodes CASSLGDSGSGANVLTF. This chain uses TRBV5-1 with TRBJ2-6, with a possible D match to TRBD2 (6 bases). Germline assignment: CDR1 SGHRS and CDR2 YFSETQ. Deletions cut 0 bases from V and 0 bases from J, with 10 bases between. The CDR3 is 17 amino acids.

This sequence joins TRBV6-5 and TRBJ1-2; D gene unclear. V lost 5 bases and J lost 8, with 15 bases in between. The CDR3 extends over 13 amino acids. The germline gives CDR1 MNHEY, CDR2 SVGAGI. The CDR3 reads CASSERNRSGYTF. The CDR3 DNA follows: TGTGCCAGCAGTGAGAGGAATCGGAGCGGCTACACCTTC.

This sequence joins TRBV7-3 and TRBJ1-6, with 7 positions matching TRBD1. The germline V gene has CDR1 SGHTA and CDR2 FQGTGA. Trimming removed 0 bases from V and 7 bases from J; junction bases left unmatched: 3. The CDR3 consists of 15 residues. The CDR3 here is CASSLTTGRNSPLHF. In nucleotides, the CDR3 is TGTGCCAGCAGCTTAACGACAGGGAGGAATTCACCCCTCCACTTT.

The chain links TRBV2 to TRBJ2-1; maybe TRBD2 (6 bases). Deletions cut 5 bases from V and 5 bases from J, with 10 bases between. The germline CDR1 and CDR2 sequences are SNHLY and FYNNEI. There are 13 residues in the CDR3. The CDR3 DNA sequence: TGTGCCAGCAGTCGGGGACTGAACAATGAGCAGTTCTTC. Its translation: CASSRGLNNEQFF.

The chain recombines TRBV18 with TRBJ2-1; no clear D gene. The CDR3 covers 13 residues. The ends were cut back, 5 bases at V and 7 bases at J, with 12 bases in the middle. Germline-derived CDR1 and CDR2 are KGHSH and LQKENI. The CDR3 reads CASSNRLSNEQFF. Written as DNA, the CDR3 is TGTGCCAGCTCAAATCGACTCTCTAATGAGCAGTTCTTC.

This clone occurred a few times. The chain is built from TRBV28 and TRBJ1-1, with 8 bases matching TRBD1. Germline trimming cut 5 bases from V and 3 bases from J; bases unmatched to any gene: 14. Germline lookup yields CDR1 MDHEN and CDR2 SYDVKM. The CDR3 length is 17 residues. Here the CDR3 reads CASSPTKGQGGDTEAFF. CDR3 nucleotides: TGTGCCAGCAGTCCCACAAAAGGACAGGGAGGGGACACTGAAGCTTTCTTT.

This clone was recorded once. This chain joins TRBV6-4 and TRBJ1-1, with a possible D match to TRBD1 (5 bases). Germline CDR1 is MRHNA and CDR2 is SNTAGT. V was shortened by 5 bases and J by 6 bases, with 19 bases between the two germline ends. The CDR3 contains 15 residues. The DNA for the CDR3 is TGTGCCAGCAGTTTATCCGGACACCCAACCCCTGAAGCTTTCTTT. As protein: CASSLSGHPTPEAFF.